Given below is one T cell receptor beta chain in context. Enrolled during active infection, Seattle patients were then followed longitudinally. V gave up 3 bases and J gave up 0 bases, with 15 bases separating them. Germline V gene sequence: CDR1 MGHDK, CDR2 SYGVNS. The CDR3 has 16 amino acids. This sample is drawn from a study of blood T cell repertoires in COVID-19. Study in general: Samples of COVID-19 (acute and convalescent) were obtained from the United States, Italy and Spain. From T cells, B-cell-depleted T cells, or PBMCs came the material, which was cDNA or gDNA.

The table came from immunoSEQ multiplex PCR; TCRdb's copy has only in-frame clones and leaves some out. The sample has 80,000 to 100,000 clones, approximately 74% seen once. This sequence was found in a man in his 70s with COVID-19, enrolled during active disease. The V gene is TRBV25-1, the J gene TRBJ2-7, with D possibly TRBD2 on 5 matching bases. The specimen sequenced was peripheral blood. The CDR3 nucleotides read TGTGCCAGCAGTGAGGCTTTGGCGGGTAGCTCCTACGAGCAGTACTTC. It specifies CASSEALAGSSYEQYF.